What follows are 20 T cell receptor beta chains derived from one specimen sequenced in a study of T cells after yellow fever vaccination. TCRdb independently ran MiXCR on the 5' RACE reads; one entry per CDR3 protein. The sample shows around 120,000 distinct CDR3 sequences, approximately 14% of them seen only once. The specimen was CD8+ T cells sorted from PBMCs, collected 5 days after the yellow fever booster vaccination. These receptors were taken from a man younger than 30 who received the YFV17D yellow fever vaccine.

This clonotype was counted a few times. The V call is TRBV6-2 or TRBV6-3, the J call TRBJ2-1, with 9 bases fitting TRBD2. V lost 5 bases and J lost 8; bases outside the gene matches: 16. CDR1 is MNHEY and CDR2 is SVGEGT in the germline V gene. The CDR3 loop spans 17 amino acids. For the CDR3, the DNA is TGTGCCAGCAGTCCACTTACCGTGCGGGGGGGTTGGCATGAGCAGTTCTTC. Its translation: CASSPLTVRGGWHEQFF.

CDR3 nucleotide sequence: TGTGCCAGCAGCTTGGGAGTGGGCGATACGCAGTATTTT. This sequence encodes CASSLGVGDTQYF. The V and J genes are TRBV5-5 and TRBJ2-3; D gene uncertain. The CDR3 spans 13 residues. CDR1 is SGHKS, CDR2 YYEKEE, per germline (reference sequence). Trimming took 0 bases from V and 6 from J, leaving 8 bases between them.

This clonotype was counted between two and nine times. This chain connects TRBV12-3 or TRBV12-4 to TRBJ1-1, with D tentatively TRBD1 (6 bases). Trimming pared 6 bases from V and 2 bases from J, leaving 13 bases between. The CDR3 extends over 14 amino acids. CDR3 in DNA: TGTGCCAGCAGCTCCGGGACACCAAACACTGAAGCTTTCTTT. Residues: CASSSGTPNTEAFF.

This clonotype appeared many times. The DNA of the CDR3 is TGCGCCAGCAGCCTAGGCCAGAACTACGAGCAGTACTTC. Translation gives CASSLGQNYEQYF. This chain links TRBV5-1 with TRBJ2-7; D is undetermined. The CDR3 has 13 amino acids. The germline V gene encodes CDR1 SGHRS and CDR2 YFSETQ. Deletions cut 4 bases from V and 3 bases from J, with 11 bases between. The complete variable domain, with remaining parts taken from reference TRBV5-1 and TRBJ2-7, reads KAGVTQTPRYLIKTRGQQVTLSCSPISGHRSVSWYQQTPGQGLQFLFEYFSETQRNKGNFPGRFSGRQFSNSRSEMNVSTLELGDSALYLCASSLGQNYEQYFGPGTRLTVT.

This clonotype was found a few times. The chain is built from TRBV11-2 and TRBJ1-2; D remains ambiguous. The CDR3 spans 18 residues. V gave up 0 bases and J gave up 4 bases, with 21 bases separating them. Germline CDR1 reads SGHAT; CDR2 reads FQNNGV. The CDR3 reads CASSLDHYGRSSSYGYTF. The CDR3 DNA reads TGTGCCAGCAGCTTAGATCATTATGGCAGGAGTTCGAGCTATGGCTACACCTTC.

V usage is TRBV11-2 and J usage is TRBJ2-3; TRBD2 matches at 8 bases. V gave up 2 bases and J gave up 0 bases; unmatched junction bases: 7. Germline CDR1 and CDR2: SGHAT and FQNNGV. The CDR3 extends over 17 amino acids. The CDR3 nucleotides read TGTGCCAGCAGCTTAAATCGGCGGGAGGCAAGCACAGATACGCAGTATTTT. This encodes CASSLNRREASTDTQYF.

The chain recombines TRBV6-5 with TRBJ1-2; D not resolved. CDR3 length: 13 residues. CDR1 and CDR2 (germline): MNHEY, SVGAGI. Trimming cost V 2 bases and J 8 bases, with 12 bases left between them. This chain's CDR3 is CASSYDGDGGYTF. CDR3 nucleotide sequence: TGTGCCAGCAGTTACGATGGGGATGGAGGCTACACCTTC.

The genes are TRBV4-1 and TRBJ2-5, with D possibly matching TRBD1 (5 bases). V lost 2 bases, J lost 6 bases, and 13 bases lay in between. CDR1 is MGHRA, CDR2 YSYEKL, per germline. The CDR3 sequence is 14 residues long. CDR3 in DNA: TGCGCCAGCAGCCAACCCCAGGGTTGGCAGACCCAGTACTTC. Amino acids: CASSQPQGWQTQYF.

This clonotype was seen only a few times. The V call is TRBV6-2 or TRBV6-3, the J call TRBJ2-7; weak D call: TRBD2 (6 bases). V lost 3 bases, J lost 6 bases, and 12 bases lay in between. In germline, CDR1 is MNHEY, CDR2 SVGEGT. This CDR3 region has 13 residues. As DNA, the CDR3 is TGTGCCAGCAGTTATATCCTAGCGATCGAGCAGTACTTC. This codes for CASSYILAIEQYF.

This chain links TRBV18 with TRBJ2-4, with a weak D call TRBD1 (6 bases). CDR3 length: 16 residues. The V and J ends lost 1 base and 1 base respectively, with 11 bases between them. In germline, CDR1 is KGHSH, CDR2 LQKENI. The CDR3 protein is CASSPLGGLAKNIQYF. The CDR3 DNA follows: TGTGCCAGCTCACCACTTGGGGGCCTGGCCAAAAACATTCAGTACTTC.

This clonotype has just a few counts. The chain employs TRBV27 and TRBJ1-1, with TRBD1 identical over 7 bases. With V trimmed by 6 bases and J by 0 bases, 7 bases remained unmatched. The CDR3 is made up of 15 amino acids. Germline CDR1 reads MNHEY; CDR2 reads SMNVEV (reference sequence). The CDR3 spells CASSIQTGLNTEAFF. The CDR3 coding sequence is TGTGCCAGCAGCATACAGACAGGGTTGAACACTGAAGCTTTCTTT.

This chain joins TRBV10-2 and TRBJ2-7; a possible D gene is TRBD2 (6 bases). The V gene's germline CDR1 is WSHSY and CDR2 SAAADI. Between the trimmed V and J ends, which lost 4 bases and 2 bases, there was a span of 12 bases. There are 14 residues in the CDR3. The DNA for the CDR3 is TGCGCCAGCAGTGGAGTAGCGGACCCCTACGAGCAGTACTTC. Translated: CASSGVADPYEQYF.

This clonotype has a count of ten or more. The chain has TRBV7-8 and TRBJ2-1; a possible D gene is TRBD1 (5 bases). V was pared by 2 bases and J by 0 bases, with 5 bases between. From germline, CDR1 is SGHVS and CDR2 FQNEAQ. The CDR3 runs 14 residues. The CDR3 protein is CASSLRGSYNEQFF. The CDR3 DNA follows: TGTGCCAGCAGCTTAAGGGGCTCCTACAATGAGCAGTTCTTC.

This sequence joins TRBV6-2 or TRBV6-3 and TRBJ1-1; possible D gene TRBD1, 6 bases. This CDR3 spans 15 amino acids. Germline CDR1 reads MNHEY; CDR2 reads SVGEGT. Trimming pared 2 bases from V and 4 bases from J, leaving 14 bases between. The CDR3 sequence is CASSYRGGVGTEAFF. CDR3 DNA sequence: TGTGCCAGCAGTTACAGGGGGGGCGTGGGCACTGAAGCTTTCTTT.

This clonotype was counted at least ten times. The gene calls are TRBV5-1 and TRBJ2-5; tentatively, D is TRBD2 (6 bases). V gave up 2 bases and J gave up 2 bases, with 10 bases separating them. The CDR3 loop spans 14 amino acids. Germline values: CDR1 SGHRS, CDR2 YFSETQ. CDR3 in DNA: TGCGCCAGCAGCTTAACGGGGGAACAAGAGACCCAGTACTTC. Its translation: CASSLTGEQETQYF.

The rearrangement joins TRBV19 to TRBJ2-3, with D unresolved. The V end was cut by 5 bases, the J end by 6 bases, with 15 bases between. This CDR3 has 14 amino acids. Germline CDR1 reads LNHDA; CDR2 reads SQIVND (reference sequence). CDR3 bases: TGTGCCAGTAGTCGTTCGCCCCGAACGGATACGCAGTATTTT. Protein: CASSRSPRTDTQYF.

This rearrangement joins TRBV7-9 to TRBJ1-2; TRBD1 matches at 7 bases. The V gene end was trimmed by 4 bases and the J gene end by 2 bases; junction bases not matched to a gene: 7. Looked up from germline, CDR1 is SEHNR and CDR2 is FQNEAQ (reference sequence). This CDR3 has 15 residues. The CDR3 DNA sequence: TGTGCCAGCAGCTACCTCTTGACAGGGAACTATGGCTACACCTTC. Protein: CASSYLLTGNYGYTF.

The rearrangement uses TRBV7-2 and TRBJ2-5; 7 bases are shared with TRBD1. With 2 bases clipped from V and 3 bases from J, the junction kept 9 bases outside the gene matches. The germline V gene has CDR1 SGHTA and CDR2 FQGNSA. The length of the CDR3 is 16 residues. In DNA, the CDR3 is TGTGCCAGCAGCTTAATTAGGGACAGCTTAAAAGAGACCCAGTACTTC. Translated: CASSLIRDSLKETQYF.

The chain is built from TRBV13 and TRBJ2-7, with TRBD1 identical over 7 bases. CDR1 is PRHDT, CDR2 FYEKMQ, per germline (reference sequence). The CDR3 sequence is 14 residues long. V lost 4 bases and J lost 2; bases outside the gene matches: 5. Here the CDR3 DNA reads TGTGCCAGCAGCTCCCGACAGGGAACCTACGAGCAGTACTTC. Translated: CASSSRQGTYEQYF.

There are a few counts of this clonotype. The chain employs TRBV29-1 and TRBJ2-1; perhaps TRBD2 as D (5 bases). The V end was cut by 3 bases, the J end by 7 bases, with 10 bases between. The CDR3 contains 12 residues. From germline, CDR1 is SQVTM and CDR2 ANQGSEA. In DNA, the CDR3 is TGCAGCGTTGATTGGAGGTTTAATGAGCAGTTCTTC. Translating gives CSVDWRFNEQFF.